The 14 T cell receptor beta chains in this list originate from one sample, sequenced in a study of shared clonotypes between healthy human individuals. Produced via immunoSEQ multiplex PCR; TCRdb's table is partial and in-frame only. The top ten hold 0.3% to 0.4% of the sample, which has millions of clones, about 92% seen once. Sequencing used naive CD4+ T cells from PBMCs. Subset specified: CD45RA+ positively selected. These receptors came from a young man in good health. Some clones in this sample may be carry-over from other donors' samples.

The chain couples TRBV7-2 to TRBJ2-3; TRBD1 or TRBD2 may be the D gene (5 bases each). V gave up 5 bases and J gave up 2 bases, with 14 bases separating them. The CDR3 runs to 15 residues. Looked up from germline, CDR1 is SGHTA and CDR2 is FQGNSA. CDR3: CASSLFGAHTDTQYF. Here the CDR3 DNA reads TGTGCCAGCAGCCTTTTCGGGGCTCACACAGATACGCAGTATTTT.

This clone has only one observation. The gene calls are TRBV30 and TRBJ2-1, with TRBD2 identical over 15 bases. The CDR3 is 16 amino acids. J gave up 4 bases and V 0 bases, and 1 base lay outside the gene matches. Per germline, CDR1 GTSNPN and CDR2 SVGIG (reference sequence). The CDR3 nucleotides read TGTGCCTGGAGTGTAGGGACTAGCGGGAGGTACAATGAGCAGTTCTTC. This codes for CAWSVGTSGRYNEQFF.

For this clone: The same CDR3 is also encoded by other DNA sequences in this sample. This sequence joins TRBV6-5 and TRBJ2-7; D remains unclear. CDR1 MNHEY and CDR2 SVGAGI come from the germline V gene. There are 11 residues in the CDR3. V dropped 2 bases and J dropped 6 bases, with 5 bases sitting between them. The CDR3 sequence is CASSYIGEQYF. The CDR3 coding sequence is TGTGCCAGCAGTTACATTGGCGAGCAGTACTTC.

The rearrangement joins TRBV5-1 to TRBJ1-2; the D is unclear. Trimming stripped 2 bases from V and 4 bases from J, with 12 bases between. CDR1 is SGHRS and CDR2 is YFSETQ in the germline V gene. The CDR3 consists of 14 residues. Here the CDR3 DNA reads TGCGCCAGCAGCTTATCGGAACCTATCTATGGCTACACCTTC. Encoded protein: CASSLSEPIYGYTF.

This sequence joins TRBV7-9 and TRBJ2-7, with TRBD1 matching over 7 bases. CDR1 is SEHNR, CDR2 FQNEAQ, per germline (reference sequence). The junction had 8 bases not matched to a gene; V was cut back by 3 bases and J by 3 bases. This CDR3 comprises 15 residues. In DNA, the CDR3 is TGTGCCAGCAGCTTTTATCGCGACAGGGTCTACGAGCAGTACTTC. This translates into CASSFYRDRVYEQYF.

On this clone: Within the sample, other DNA sequences also encode this same CDR3. In DNA form, the CDR3 reads TGCAGCGTTGGGTCGAGGGGGCAGGGGAACTATGGCTACACCTTC. Protein product: CSVGSRGQGNYGYTF. The chain has TRBV29-1 and TRBJ1-2; the match to TRBD1 covers 7 bases. Germline CDR1 and CDR2: SQVTM and ANQGSEA. The CDR3 consists of 15 residues. The ends lost 4 bases at V and 2 bases at J; junction bases unmatched: 10.

The chain has TRBV6-6 and TRBJ1-1, with D perhaps TRBD1 (5 bases). The CDR3 consists of 13 residues. CDR1 is MNHNY and CDR2 is SVGAGI in the germline V gene (reference sequence). V was shortened by 5 bases and J by 4 bases, with 11 bases between the two germline ends. DNA of the CDR3: TGTGCCAGCAGTGCGGGGGTGGGCACTGAAGCTTTCTTT. Its translation is CASSAGVGTEAFF.

CDR3 residues: CASGRGGDTEAFF. DNA of the CDR3: TGTGCCAGCGGGAGGGGTGGGGACACTGAAGCTTTCTTT. The chain couples TRBV6-5 to TRBJ1-1; D perhaps matches TRBD1 (5 bases). The length of the CDR3 is 13 residues. The V end was cut by 8 bases, the J end by 3 bases, with 13 bases between. Germline CDR1 MNHEY, CDR2 SVGAGI.

The chain couples TRBV6-6 to TRBJ2-2; D is perhaps TRBD2 (6 bases). The CDR3 consists of 14 residues. Germline assignment: CDR1 MNHNY and CDR2 SVGAGI (reference sequence). The V end lost 7 bases, the J end lost 6 bases, and 15 bases lay between the germline ends. The CDR3 sequence is CASTKEGGAGELFF. DNA of the CDR3: TGTGCCAGCACAAAGGAGGGCGGGGCCGGGGAGCTGTTTTTT.

The chain links TRBV28 to TRBJ2-6; D call uncertain. Trimming shortened V by 6 bases and J by 1 base, and 10 bases separated the two germline ends. The V gene's germline CDR1 is MDHEN and CDR2 SYDVKM. There are 15 residues in the CDR3. The CDR3 nucleotides are TGTGCCAGCAGCTCGACCACATCTGGGGCCAACGTCCTGACTTTC. It yields the protein CASSSTTSGANVLTF.

Here the CDR3 reads CASSQERPGGDGYTF. The CDR3 coding sequence is TGTGCCAGCAGCCAAGAGAGGCCAGGGGGCGATGGCTACACCTTC. V usage is TRBV14 and J usage is TRBJ1-2, with 8 bases lining up with TRBD1. This CDR3 contains 15 residues. Germline CDR1 reads SGHDN; CDR2 reads FVKESK. J lost 6 bases, V lost 0 bases, and 6 bases had no gene match.

The chain joins TRBV5-1 to TRBJ2-1; D gene ambiguous. CDR3 length equals 15 residues. With 1 base removed from V and 7 bases from J, the gap between germline ends came to 15 bases. The germline gives CDR1 SGHRS, CDR2 YFSETQ. CDR3 nucleotide sequence: TGCGCCAGCAGCTTGAGAGATGGCCGGTGGAATGAGCAGTTCTTC. Translating gives CASSLRDGRWNEQFF.

The CDR3 DNA reads as TGCAGTGTGCGTGGGGCCAACGTCCTGACTTTC. It is translated as CSVRGANVLTF. The rearrangement links TRBV20-1 to TRBJ2-6; the D is unclear. The CDR3 totals 11 residues. Germline V gene sequence: CDR1 DFQATT, CDR2 SNEGSKA (reference sequence). Trimming shortened V by 7 bases and J by 3 bases, and 4 bases separated the two germline ends.

This clone has a single count. Different DNA sequences within this sample yield the same CDR3. The chain has TRBV7-3 and TRBJ2-5, with TRBD1 matching 8 bases. With V trimmed by 5 bases and J by 2 bases, 1 base remained unmatched. This CDR3 is built from 13 residues. CDR1 and CDR2 (germline): SGHTA, FQGTGA. DNA of the CDR3: TGTGCCAGCAGCCGGGACAGGCAAGAGACCCAGTACTTC. This codes for CASSRDRQETQYF.